This T cell receptor (beta chain) was retrieved from a study of response to subunit inactivated influenza vaccine. TCRdb re-called the RT-PCR reads with MiXCR, one entry per CDR3 protein. The data hold about 780,000 distinct CDR3 sequences, with less than 20% observed a single time. Study-level results: There was a suggestion from the authors that each seasonal influenza vaccination recruits few new T cells.

In the case of this clonotype: Antigen unknown.

The sequences come from PBMCs from blood, collected 5 days after vaccination. The receptor was derived from a man aged 45-65 years who received an inactivated influenza vaccine.

CDR3 DNA: TGTGCCAGCAGCTTAGGTCGTGGCAGGGACCTACGAGAGACCCAGTACTTC. Its translation: CASSLGRGRDLRETQYF. The genes are TRBV7-2 and TRBJ2-5; the D gene could be TRBD1 or TRBD2 (5 bases each). This CDR3 is 17 amino acids long. The germline gives CDR1 SGHTA, CDR2 FQGNSA. V lost 1 base and J lost 4, with 19 bases in between.